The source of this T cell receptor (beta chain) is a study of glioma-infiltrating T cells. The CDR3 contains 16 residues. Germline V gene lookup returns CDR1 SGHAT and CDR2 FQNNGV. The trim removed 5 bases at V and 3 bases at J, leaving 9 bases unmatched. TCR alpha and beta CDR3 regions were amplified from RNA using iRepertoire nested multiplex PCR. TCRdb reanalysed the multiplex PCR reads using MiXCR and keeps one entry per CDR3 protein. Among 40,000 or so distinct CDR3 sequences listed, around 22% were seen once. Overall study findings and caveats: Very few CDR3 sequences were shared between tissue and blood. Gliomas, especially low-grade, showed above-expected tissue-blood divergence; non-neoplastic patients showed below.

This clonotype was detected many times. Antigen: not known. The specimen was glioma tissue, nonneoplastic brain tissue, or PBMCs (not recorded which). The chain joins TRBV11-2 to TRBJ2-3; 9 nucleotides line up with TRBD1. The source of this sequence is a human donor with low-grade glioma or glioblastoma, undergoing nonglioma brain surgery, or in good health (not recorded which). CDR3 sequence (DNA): TGTGCCAGCAGCCAACTGACGGGACAGGGTACAGATACGCAGTATTTT. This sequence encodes CASSQLTGQGTDTQYF.